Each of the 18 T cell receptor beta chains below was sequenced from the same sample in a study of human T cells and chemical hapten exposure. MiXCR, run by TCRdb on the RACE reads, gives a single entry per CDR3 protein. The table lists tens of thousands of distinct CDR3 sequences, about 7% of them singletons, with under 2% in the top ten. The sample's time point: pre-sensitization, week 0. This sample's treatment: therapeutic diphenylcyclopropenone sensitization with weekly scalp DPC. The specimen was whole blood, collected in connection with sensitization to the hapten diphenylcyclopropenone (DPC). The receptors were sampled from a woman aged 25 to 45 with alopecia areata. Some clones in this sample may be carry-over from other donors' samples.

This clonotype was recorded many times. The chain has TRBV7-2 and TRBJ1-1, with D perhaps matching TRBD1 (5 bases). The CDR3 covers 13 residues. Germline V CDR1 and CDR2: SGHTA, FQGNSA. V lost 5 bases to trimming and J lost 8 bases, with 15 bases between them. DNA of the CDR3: TGTGCCAGCAGCCTACAGTCCTACAGGGAAGCTTTCTTT. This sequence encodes CASSLQSYREAFF.

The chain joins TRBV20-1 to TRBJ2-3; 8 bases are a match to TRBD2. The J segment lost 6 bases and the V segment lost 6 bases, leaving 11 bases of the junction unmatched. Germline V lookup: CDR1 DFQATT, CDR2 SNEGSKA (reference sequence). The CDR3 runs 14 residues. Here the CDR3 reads CSAGHGGALDTQYF. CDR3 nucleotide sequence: TGCAGTGCGGGACACGGGGGGGCCTTGGATACGCAGTATTTT.

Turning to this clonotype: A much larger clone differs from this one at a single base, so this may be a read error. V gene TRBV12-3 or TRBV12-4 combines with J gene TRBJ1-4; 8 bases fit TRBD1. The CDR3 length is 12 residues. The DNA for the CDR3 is TGTGTCACCAGGGGGCCGGCCGAAAAACTGTTTTTT. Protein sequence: CVTRGPAEKLFF.

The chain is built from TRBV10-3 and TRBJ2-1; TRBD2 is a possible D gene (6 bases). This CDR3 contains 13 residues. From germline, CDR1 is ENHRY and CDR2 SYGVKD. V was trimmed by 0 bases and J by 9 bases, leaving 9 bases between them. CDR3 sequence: CAISESSGSEQFF. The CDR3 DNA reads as TGTGCCATCAGTGAGTCGTCCGGGAGTGAGCAGTTCTTC.

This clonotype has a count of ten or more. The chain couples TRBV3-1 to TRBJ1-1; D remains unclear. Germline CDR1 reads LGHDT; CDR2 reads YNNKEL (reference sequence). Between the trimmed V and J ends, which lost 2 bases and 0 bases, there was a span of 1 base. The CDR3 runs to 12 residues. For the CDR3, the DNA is TGTGCCAGCAGCCAATTGAACACTGAAGCTTTCTTT. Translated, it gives CASSQLNTEAFF. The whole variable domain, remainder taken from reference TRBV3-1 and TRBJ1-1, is DTAVSQTPKYLVTQMGNDKSIKCEQNLGHDTMYWYKQDSKKFLKIMFSYNNKELIINETVPNRFSPKSPDKAHLNLHINSLELGDSAVYFCASSQLNTEAFFGQGTRLTVV.

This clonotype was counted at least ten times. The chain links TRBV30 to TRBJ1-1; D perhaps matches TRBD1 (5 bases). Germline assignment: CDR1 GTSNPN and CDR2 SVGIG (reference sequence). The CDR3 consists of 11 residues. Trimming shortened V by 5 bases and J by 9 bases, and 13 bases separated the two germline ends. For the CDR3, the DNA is TGTGCCTGGGAGCAGGGCCACCAAGCTTTCTTT. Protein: CAWEQGHQAFF. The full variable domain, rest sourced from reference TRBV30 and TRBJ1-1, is SQTIHQWPATLVQPVGSPLSLECTVEGTSNPNLYWYRQAAGRGLQLLFYSVGIGQISSEVPQNLSASRPQDRQFILSSKKLLLSDSGFYLCAWEQGHQAFFGQGTRLTVV.

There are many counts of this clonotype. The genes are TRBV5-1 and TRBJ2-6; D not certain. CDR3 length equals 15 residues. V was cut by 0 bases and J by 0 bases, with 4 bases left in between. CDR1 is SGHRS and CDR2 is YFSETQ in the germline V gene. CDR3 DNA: TGCGCCAGCAGCTTGGCCTACTCTGGGGCCAACGTCCTGACTTTC. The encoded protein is CASSLAYSGANVLTF.

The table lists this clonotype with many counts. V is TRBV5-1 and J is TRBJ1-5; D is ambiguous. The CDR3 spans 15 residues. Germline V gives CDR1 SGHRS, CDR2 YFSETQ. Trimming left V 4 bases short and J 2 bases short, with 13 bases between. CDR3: CASSLGERGNQPQHF. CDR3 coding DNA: TGCGCCAGCAGCCTTGGGGAACGTGGCAATCAGCCCCAGCATTTT.

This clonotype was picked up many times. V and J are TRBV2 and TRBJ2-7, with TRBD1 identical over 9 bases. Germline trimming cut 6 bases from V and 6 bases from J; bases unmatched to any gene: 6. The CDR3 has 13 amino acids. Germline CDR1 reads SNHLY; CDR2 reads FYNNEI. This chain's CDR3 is CASSGQGSGEQYF. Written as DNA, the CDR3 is TGTGCCAGCAGCGGACAGGGGTCGGGCGAGCAGTACTTC.

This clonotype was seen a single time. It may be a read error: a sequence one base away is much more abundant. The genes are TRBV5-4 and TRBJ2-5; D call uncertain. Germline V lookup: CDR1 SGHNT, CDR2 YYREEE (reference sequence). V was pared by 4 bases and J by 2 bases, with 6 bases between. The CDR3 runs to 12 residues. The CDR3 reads CASSVPQETQYF. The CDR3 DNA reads TGTGCCAGCAGCGTACCACAAGAGACCCAGTACTTC.

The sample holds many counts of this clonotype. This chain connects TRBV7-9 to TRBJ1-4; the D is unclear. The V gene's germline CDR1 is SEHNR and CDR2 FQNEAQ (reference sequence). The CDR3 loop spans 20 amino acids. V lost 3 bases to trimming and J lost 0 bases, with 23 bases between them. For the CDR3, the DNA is TGTGCCAGCAGCTTTGGAACAGCTTGGGCGGCAAGAGCAACTAATGAAAAACTGTTTTTT. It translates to CASSFGTAWAARATNEKLFF.

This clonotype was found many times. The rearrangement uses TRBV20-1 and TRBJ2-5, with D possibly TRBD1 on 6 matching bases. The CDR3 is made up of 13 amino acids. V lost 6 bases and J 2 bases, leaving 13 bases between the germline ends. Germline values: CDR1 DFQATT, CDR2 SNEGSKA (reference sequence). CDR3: CSAPRTVQETQYF. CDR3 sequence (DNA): TGCAGTGCGCCAAGGACAGTTCAAGAGACCCAGTACTTC.

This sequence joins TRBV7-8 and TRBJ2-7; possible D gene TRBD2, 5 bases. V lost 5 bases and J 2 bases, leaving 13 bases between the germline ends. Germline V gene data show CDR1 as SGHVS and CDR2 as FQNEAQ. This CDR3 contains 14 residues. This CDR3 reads CASSPNRDTYEQYF. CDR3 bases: TGTGCCAGCAGCCCTAACCGGGATACCTACGAGCAGTACTTC.

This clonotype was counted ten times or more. CDR3 DNA: TGTGCCAGCAGCCAGACTCGCACAGATACGCAGTATTTT. Residues: CASSQTRTDTQYF. The chain carries TRBV7-2 and TRBJ2-3; unclear D gene. This CDR3 is built from 13 residues. V was trimmed by 5 bases and J by 1 base, leaving 7 bases between them. CDR1 SGHTA and CDR2 FQGNSA come from the germline V gene. The whole variable domain, filled in from reference TRBV7-2 and TRBJ2-3, reads GAGVSQSPSNKVTEKGKDVELRCDPISGHTALYWYRQSLGQGLEFLIYFQGNSAPDKSGLPSDRFSAERTGGSVSTLTIQRTQQEDSAVYLCASSQTRTDTQYFGPGTRLTVL.

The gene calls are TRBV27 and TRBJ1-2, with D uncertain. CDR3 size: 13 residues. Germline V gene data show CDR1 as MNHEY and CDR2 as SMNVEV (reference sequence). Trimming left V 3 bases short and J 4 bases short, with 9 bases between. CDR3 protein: CASSLEAAYGYTF. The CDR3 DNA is TGTGCCAGCAGTTTGGAGGCGGCCTATGGCTACACCTTC.

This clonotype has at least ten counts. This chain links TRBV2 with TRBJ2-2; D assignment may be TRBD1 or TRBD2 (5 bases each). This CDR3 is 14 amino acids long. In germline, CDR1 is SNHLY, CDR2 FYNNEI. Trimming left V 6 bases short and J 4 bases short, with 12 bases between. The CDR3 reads CASRAGTGTGELFF. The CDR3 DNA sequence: TGTGCCAGCAGGGCCGGGACGGGCACCGGGGAGCTGTTTTTT.

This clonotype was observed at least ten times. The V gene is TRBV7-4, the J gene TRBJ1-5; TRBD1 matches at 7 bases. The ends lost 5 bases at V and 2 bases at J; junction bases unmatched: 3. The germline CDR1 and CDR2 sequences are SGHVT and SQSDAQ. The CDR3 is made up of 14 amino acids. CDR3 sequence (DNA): TGTGCCAGCAGCAGGACAGGACGCAATCAGCCCCAGCATTTT. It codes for CASSRTGRNQPQHF.

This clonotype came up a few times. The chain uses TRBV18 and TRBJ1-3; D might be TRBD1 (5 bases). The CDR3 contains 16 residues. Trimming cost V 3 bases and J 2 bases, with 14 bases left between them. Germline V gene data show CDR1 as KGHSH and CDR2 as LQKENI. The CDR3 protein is CASSPNTGTPGNTIYF. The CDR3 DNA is TGTGCCAGCTCACCCAACACCGGGACCCCTGGAAACACCATATATTTT. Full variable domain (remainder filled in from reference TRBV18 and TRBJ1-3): NAGVMQNPRHLVRRRGQEARLRCSPMKGHSHVYWYRQLPEEGLKFMVYLQKENIIDESGMPKERFSAEFPKEGPSILRIQQVVRGDSAAYFCASSPNTGTPGNTIYFGEGSWLTVV.